The rows below give T cell receptor beta chains drawn from one sample of a study of T-cell memory formation after mild COVID-19. One entry per CDR3 protein results from TCRdb running MiXCR on the 5' RACE reads. The sample holds about 560,000 distinct CDR3 sequences, about 22% seen once. Sequencing was carried out using PBMCs or a T cell subset sorted from them (not recorded which). These receptors all come from an adult woman who had mild COVID-19 (a few samples of this study predate the infection). Cell type and time point are not known. Each CDR3 is given with its conserved first and last residue. D genes are given only for firm matches. Only some rows state a clone size, as once, few, many or a class for expanded clones.

v_gene	abundance	j_gene	d_gene	CDR3aa	CDR3nt
TRBV5-5	.	TRBJ1-1	.	CASSFRDTSKGGAFF	TGTGCCAGCAGTTTCCGGGACACCTCAAAAGGGGGAGCTTTCTTT
TRBV5-1	.	TRBJ2-1	TRBD2	CASTQGTSSYNEQFF	TGCGCCAGCACCCAAGGGACTAGCTCCTACAATGAGCAGTTCTTC
TRBV6-5	few	TRBJ1-1	TRBD1	CASSYSRTGDTEAFF	TGTGCCAGCAGTTACTCGAGGACAGGGGACACTGAAGCTTTCTTT
TRBV5-1	.	TRBJ2-2	TRBD2	CASSTGLAGQTGELFF	TGCGCCAGCAGCACCGGACTAGCGGGACAAACCGGGGAGCTGTTTTTT
TRBV5-1	.	TRBJ2-3	TRBD2	CASSLRTSSPGTDTQYF	TGCGCCAGCAGCTTGCGGACTAGCTCACCCGGCACAGATACGCAGTATTTT
TRBV28	.	TRBJ2-5	TRBD1	CASSLYGTGQETQYF	TGTGCCAGCAGTTTATATGGGACAGGCCAAGAGACCCAGTACTTC
TRBV7-9	.	TRBJ1-4	.	CASSLVTRGNEKLFF	TGTGCCAGCAGCTTAGTTACGCGGGGTAATGAAAAACTGTTTTTT
TRBV12-3/TRBV12-4	.	TRBJ1-4	.	CASSLGPGQLEKLFF	TGTGCCAGCAGCCTAGGGCCCGGACAGCTGGAAAAACTGTTTTTT
TRBV29-1	.	TRBJ2-7	TRBD1	CSGQFDRGPAYEQYF	TGCAGCGGCCAATTCGACAGGGGGCCGGCCTACGAGCAGTACTTC
TRBV19	few	TRBJ2-2	TRBD1	CASSLRIGTATGELFF	TGTGCCAGTAGTCTTAGAATTGGGACAGCCACCGGGGAGCTGTTTTTT
TRBV11-2	many	TRBJ2-1	TRBD2	CASSLDRAGRAYNEQFF	TGTGCCAGCAGCTTAGATCGAGCGGGGAGGGCCTACAATGAGCAGTTCTTC
TRBV20-1	.	TRBJ2-7	.	CSASSGSSYEQYF	TGCAGTGCTAGTTCAGGGAGCTCCTACGAGCAGTACTTC
TRBV5-6	few	TRBJ1-2	.	CASSLTADYGYTF	TGTGCCAGCAGCTTAACAGCGGACTATGGCTACACCTTC
TRBV2	.	TRBJ1-4	.	CASAGGGLNEKLFF	TGTGCCAGCGCTGGGGGGGGACTCAATGAAAAACTGTTTTTT
TRBV15	.	TRBJ1-1	.	CATSAVRVGRTEAFF	TGTGCCACCAGCGCAGTCAGGGTGGGTCGGACTGAAGCTTTCTTT
TRBV12-3/TRBV12-4	.	TRBJ1-2	TRBD1	CASSHHGTGGGYGYTF	TGTGCCAGCAGTCACCACGGGACAGGGGGGGGCTATGGCTACACCTTC
TRBV11-2	few	TRBJ2-3	.	CASSPHPGTDTDTQYF	TGTGCCAGCAGCCCTCACCCCGGGACTGACACAGATACGCAGTATTTT
TRBV6-5	.	TRBJ1-5	.	CASSYSSMGNQPQHF	TGTGCCAGCAGTTACTCGAGTATGGGGAATCAGCCCCAGCATTTT
TRBV4-2	few	TRBJ2-5	.	CASSQERGTQYF	TGTGCCAGCAGCCAGGAGAGAGGGACCCAGTACTTC
TRBV15	.	TRBJ2-4	.	CATSRPGPSTIDVANIQYF	TGTGCCACCAGCAGACCGGGACCGTCTACAATTGACGTGGCAAACATTCAGTACTTC
TRBV5-1	.	TRBJ1-3	.	CASSPNLVANVRGISGNTIYF	TGCGCCAGCAGCCCGAATCTAGTTGCTAACGTCAGGGGAATCTCTGGAAACACCATATATTTT
TRBV5-8	few	TRBJ2-3	.	CASSYTPGTRGDTQYF	TGTGCCAGCAGCTACACACCGGGAACTCGGGGAGATACGCAGTATTTT
TRBV7-9	.	TRBJ2-1	.	CASTQYNEQFF	TGTGCCAGCACCCAATACAATGAGCAGTTCTTC
TRBV7-2	.	TRBJ2-1	.	CASTPSSSGEQFF	TGTGCCAGCACCCCATCCAGCTCCGGTGAGCAGTTCTTC
TRBV11-1	.	TRBJ2-1	.	CASSVSLGRGEQFF	TGTGCCAGCAGCGTCTCCCTCGGCCGGGGTGAGCAGTTCTTC
TRBV20-1	.	TRBJ2-3	.	CSARVGLWGTDTQYF	TGCAGTGCTAGAGTCGGACTATGGGGCACAGATACGCAGTATTTT
TRBV19	few	TRBJ1-1	.	CASWTVNTEAFF	TGTGCCAGCTGGACGGTGAACACTGAAGCTTTCTTT
TRBV27	few	TRBJ1-4	.	CASSWIGDEKLFF	TGTGCCAGCAGTTGGATCGGGGATGAAAAACTGTTTTTT
TRBV9	.	TRBJ2-3	.	CASSVTQGAATTDTQYF	TGTGCCAGCAGCGTCACCCAGGGAGCGGCTACCACAGATACGCAGTATTTT
TRBV9	.	TRBJ1-5	.	CASSVDGLGIQPQHF	TGTGCCAGCAGCGTAGATGGATTGGGAATTCAGCCCCAGCATTTT
TRBV12-3/TRBV12-4	few	TRBJ2-1	.	CASSPPAWGSSYNEQFF	TGTGCCAGCAGTCCCCCCGCTTGGGGGAGCTCCTACAATGAGCAGTTCTTC
TRBV11-2	.	TRBJ1-6	.	CASSTRQSNSPLHF	TGTGCCAGCAGCACCCGACAGTCTAATTCACCCCTCCACTTT
TRBV12-3/TRBV12-4	.	TRBJ2-3	TRBD2	CASSPREDADTQYF	TGTGCCAGCAGTCCTCGGGAGGACGCAGATACGCAGTATTTT
TRBV14	.	TRBJ2-7	.	CASSQQAGSTLYEAYF	TGTGCCAGCAGCCAGCAGGCCGGGTCCACACTCTACGAAGCGTACTTC
TRBV5-1	few	TRBJ2-7	TRBD2	CASSLGSGTRDYEQYF	TGCGCCAGCAGCTTGGGATCCGGGACTAGGGACTACGAGCAGTACTTC
TRBV25-1	few	TRBJ2-5	.	CASSESRGQETQYF	TGTGCCAGCAGTGAATCCCGGGGGCAGGAGACCCAGTACTTC
TRBV15	.	TRBJ2-1	TRBD2	CATSRPLAGTYNEQFF	TGTGCCACCAGCAGACCACTAGCGGGGACCTACAATGAGCAGTTCTTC
TRBV4-2	few	TRBJ2-2	TRBD1	CASSPSGTGGFGGELFF	TGTGCCAGCAGCCCGAGCGGGACAGGGGGATTCGGCGGGGAGCTGTTTTTT
TRBV7-6	few	TRBJ2-1	.	CASKSGHNEQFF	TGTGCCAGCAAAAGCGGGCATAATGAGCAGTTCTTC
TRBV12-3/TRBV12-4	.	TRBJ2-7	.	CASSLISGYLYEQYF	TGTGCCAGCAGTTTAATCTCAGGTTACCTGTACGAGCAGTACTTC
TRBV20-1	.	TRBJ1-2	.	CSASRESNYGYTF	TGCAGTGCTAGTAGGGAGTCCAACTATGGCTACACCTTC
TRBV7-3	few	TRBJ1-6	.	CASSSDPILSPLHF	TGTGCCAGCAGCTCGGATCCGATTTTATCACCCCTCCACTTT
TRBV19	few	TRBJ2-1	TRBD2	CASSPSLAGAYNEQFF	TGTGCCAGTAGCCCCTCACTAGCGGGGGCCTACAATGAGCAGTTCTTC
TRBV6-2/TRBV6-3	few	TRBJ2-7	.	CASSYEGYEQYF	TGTGCCAGCAGTTACGAGGGGTACGAGCAGTACTTC
TRBV9	.	TRBJ2-3	.	CASSVGRGPTDTQYF	TGTGCCAGCAGCGTAGGGCGGGGACCCACAGATACGCAGTATTTT
TRBV7-9	.	TRBJ2-5	TRBD2	CASSLGRTSGKETQYF	TGTGCCAGCAGCTTAGGGAGGACTAGCGGAAAAGAGACCCAGTACTTC
TRBV6-2/TRBV6-3	.	TRBJ1-4	TRBD1	CASTHGGQGNEKLFF	TGTGCCAGCACCCACGGGGGACAGGGGAATGAAAAACTGTTTTTT
TRBV3-1	many	TRBJ1-1	.	CASSQLDRNTEAFF	TGTGCCAGCAGCCAACTCGACCGGAACACTGAAGCTTTCTTT
TRBV9	.	TRBJ2-5	.	CASSVGVSVGETQYF	TGTGCCAGCAGCGTAGGGGTTAGCGTCGGGGAGACCCAGTACTTC
TRBV5-1	few	TRBJ1-1	TRBD1	CASRRGQGPNTEAFF	TGCGCCAGCAGGCGGGGACAGGGCCCGAACACTGAAGCTTTCTTT
TRBV6-5	few	TRBJ2-3	.	CASSYGGISDTQYF	TGTGCCAGCAGTTACGGTGGGATATCAGATACGCAGTATTTT
TRBV5-1	.	TRBJ2-3	TRBD2	CASSLLAGLSTDTQYF	TGCGCCAGCAGCCTGCTAGCGGGGCTTAGCACAGATACGCAGTATTTT
TRBV15	few	TRBJ2-1	TRBD2	CATSGDRAGGYYNEQFF	TGTGCCACCAGCGGTGATCGTGCGGGAGGTTACTACAATGAGCAGTTCTTC
TRBV7-8	.	TRBJ2-1	TRBD2	CASSQERGRYNEQFF	TGTGCCAGCAGCCAGGAGCGGGGGAGATACAATGAGCAGTTCTTC